The source of this T cell receptor beta chain is a study of blood T cell repertoires in COVID-19. Study-wide background: There were acute and convalescent COVID-19 samples, and they came from the United States, Italy and Spain.

Recruited during active infection, patients (from Seattle) were subsequently followed longitudinally. The assay was immunoSEQ multiplex PCR, and TCRdb's table has in-frame clones only and misses some. The sample has some 300,000 clones, 70% to 90% seen once; the top ten hold around 5.8%. The TCR sequence derives from a woman in her forties or fifties with COVID-19, enrolled during active disease. Source material: peripheral blood.

In nucleotides, the CDR3 is TGTGCCAGCAGCTTAAGACCCCGGGACAGGGGCGATCGTGGTGAAGCTTTCTTT. Translated: CASSLRPRDRGDRGEAFF. This rearrangement joins TRBV7-8 to TRBJ1-1, with 10 bases matching TRBD1. The CDR3 covers 18 residues. Looked up from germline, CDR1 is SGHVS and CDR2 is FQNEAQ. The V segment lost 2 bases and the J segment 7 bases; nucleotides outside the gene matches: 16.